Included here is one T cell receptor beta chain sequence, with context. Its antigen is not known. TCRdb's table, derived via immunoSEQ multiplex PCR, lists solely in-frame clones and lacks some. The table lists more than 50,000 clones, about 89% of them singletons. This CDR3 has 18 residues. The data belong to a study of a mutant IDH1 vaccine in newly diagnosed glioma. Sample time point: week 11, during vaccination. The content of each vaccine dose was 300 ug of mutant IDH1 20-mer peptide, and topical imiquimod accompanied it. This TCR was sampled from a middle-aged man with glioma. The material sequenced was PBMCs, taken from a glioma patient whose treatment included an IDH1 peptide vaccine. This chain joins TRBV21-1 and TRBJ2-3. TRBV21-1 is listed as a pseudogene. The chain's CDR3 is CASSNGVYGQIASDTQYF. The DNA for the CDR3 is TGTGCCAGCAGCAATGGGGTCTACGGTCAGATCGCATCAGATACGCAGTATTTT.